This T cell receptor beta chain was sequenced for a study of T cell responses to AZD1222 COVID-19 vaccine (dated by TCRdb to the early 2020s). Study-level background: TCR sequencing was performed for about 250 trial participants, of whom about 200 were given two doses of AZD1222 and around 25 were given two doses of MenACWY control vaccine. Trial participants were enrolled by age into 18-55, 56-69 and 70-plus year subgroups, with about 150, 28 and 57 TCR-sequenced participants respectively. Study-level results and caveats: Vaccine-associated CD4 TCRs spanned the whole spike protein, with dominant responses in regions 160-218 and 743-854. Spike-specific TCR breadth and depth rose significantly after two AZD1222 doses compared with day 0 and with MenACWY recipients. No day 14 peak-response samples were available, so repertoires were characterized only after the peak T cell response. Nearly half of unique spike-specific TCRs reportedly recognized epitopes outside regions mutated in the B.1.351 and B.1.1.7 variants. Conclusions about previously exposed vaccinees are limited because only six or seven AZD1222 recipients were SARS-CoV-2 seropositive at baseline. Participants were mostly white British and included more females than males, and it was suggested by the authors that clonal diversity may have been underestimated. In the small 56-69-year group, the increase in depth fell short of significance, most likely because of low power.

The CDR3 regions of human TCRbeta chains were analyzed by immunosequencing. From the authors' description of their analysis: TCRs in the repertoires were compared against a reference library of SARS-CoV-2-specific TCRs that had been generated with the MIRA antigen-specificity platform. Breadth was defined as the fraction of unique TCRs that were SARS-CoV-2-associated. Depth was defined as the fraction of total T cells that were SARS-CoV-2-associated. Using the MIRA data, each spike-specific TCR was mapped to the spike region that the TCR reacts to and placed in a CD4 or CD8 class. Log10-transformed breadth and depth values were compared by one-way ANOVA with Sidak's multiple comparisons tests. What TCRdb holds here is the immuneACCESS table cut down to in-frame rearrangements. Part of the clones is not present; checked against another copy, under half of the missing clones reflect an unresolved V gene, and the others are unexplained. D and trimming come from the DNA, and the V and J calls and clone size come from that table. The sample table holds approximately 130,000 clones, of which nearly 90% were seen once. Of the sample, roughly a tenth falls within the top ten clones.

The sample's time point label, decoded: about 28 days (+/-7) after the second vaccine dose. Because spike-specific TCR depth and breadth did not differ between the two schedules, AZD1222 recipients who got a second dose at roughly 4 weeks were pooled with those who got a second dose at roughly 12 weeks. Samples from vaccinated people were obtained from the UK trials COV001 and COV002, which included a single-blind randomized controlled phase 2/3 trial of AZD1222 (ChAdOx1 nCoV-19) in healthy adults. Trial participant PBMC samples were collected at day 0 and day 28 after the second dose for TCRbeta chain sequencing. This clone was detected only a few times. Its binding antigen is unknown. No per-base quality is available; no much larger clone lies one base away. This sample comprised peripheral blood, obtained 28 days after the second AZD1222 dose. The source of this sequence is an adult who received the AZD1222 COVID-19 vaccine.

The nucleotide sequence is TGTGCCAGCAGCCCGGACGTCCCAACCGAAGCTTTCTTT. It is translated as CASSPDVPTEAFF. The V and J segments used are TRBV3-1 (or the pseudogene TRBV3-2) and TRBJ1-1; the D segment cannot be called with confidence. There are 13 amino acids in the CDR3, from cysteine to phenylalanine inclusive. Just the 39-base CDR3 DNA is kept, in frame starting at base 1. Based on the germline V gene (reference sequence), the CDR1 and CDR2 sequences are LGHDT and YNNKEL. The V and J ends are trimmed by 4 bases and 8 bases, leaving 14 bases between them.